A selection of T cell receptor beta chains follows, all from one sample in a study of blood T cell repertoires in COVID-19. Clones were sequenced by immunoSEQ multiplex PCR, and TCRdb holds only the in-frame ones, with some missing. Of over 65,000 clones detected, around 88% appear once; the ten largest clones hold 5.5% to 7.5%. Sequenced sample: peripheral blood. All receptors derive from a man aged 80 or over with COVID-19, enrolled during active disease. The CDR3 runs from the conserved cysteine through the conserved F or W. A D gene is named only where the DNA matches it firmly. Not every row has a clone size; where given, it reads once, few, many or a size class.

CDR3 length	clone size	J gene	V gene	D gene	CDR3 protein	CDR3 DNA
16	.	TRBJ1-5	TRBV6-1	TRBD1	CASSAGTGDRNQPQHF	TGTGCCAGCAGTGCCGGGACAGGGGATCGCAATCAGCCCCAGCATTTT
13	.	TRBJ1-3	TRBV10-3	.	CAITQGSGNTIYF	TGTGCCATCACCCAGGGCTCTGGAAACACCATATATTTT
13	.	TRBJ1-2	TRBV19	.	CASSMRGNYGYTF	TGTGCCAGTAGTATGCGGGGTAACTATGGCTACACCTTC
16	once	TRBJ2-5	TRBV7-2	TRBD1	CASSRQPARGLETQYF	TGTGCCAGCAGCCGCCAGCCGGCCAGGGGGCTAGAGACCCAGTACTTC
15	.	TRBJ1-6	TRBV2	.	CASSERETGYSPLHF	TGTGCCAGCAGTGAAAGGGAGACAGGTTATTCACCCCTCCACTTT
17	.	TRBJ1-2	TRBV7-2	TRBD1	CASSLTPGQGAGYGYTF	TGTGCCAGCAGCTTGACCCCGGGACAGGGGGCAGGGTATGGCTACACCTTC
12	.	TRBJ1-2	TRBV12-3/TRBV12-4	TRBD1	CASTGTGFGYTF	TGTGCCAGCACTGGGACAGGGTTTGGCTACACCTTC
13	.	TRBJ1-6	TRBV6-2/TRBV6-3	.	CASSYSTGGPLHF	TGTGCCAGCAGTTACTCGACGGGGGGGCCCCTCCACTTT
15	.	TRBJ1-2	TRBV5-1	.	CASSLASGVVDGYTF	TGCGCCAGCAGCTTGGCTTCGGGGGTGGTTGATGGCTACACCTTC
16	.	TRBJ1-2	TRBV5-6	.	CASSLYRGRWNYGYTF	TGTGCCAGCAGCTTATACCGAGGGAGGTGGAACTATGGCTACACCTTC
17	.	TRBJ2-1	TRBV7-6	TRBD2	CASSLVPGLAGVNEQFF	TGTGCCAGCAGCTTAGTACCTGGACTTGCGGGGGTCAATGAGCAGTTCTTC
15	.	TRBJ1-4	TRBV5-6	.	CASSLGFGGNEKLFF	TGTGCCAGCAGCTTGGGTTTCGGGGGAAACGAAAAACTGTTTTTT
13	once	TRBJ1-5	TRBV6-6	TRBD1	CASTRQGDQPQHF	TGTGCCAGCACCAGACAGGGGGATCAGCCCCAGCATTTT
15	.	TRBJ1-2	TRBV9	.	CASSVEPGRGYGYTF	TGTGCCAGCAGCGTAGAACCGGGCCGGGGCTATGGCTACACCTTC
15	.	TRBJ2-2	TRBV6-5	TRBD1	CASSRDRINTGELFF	TGTGCCAGCAGCCGGGACAGGATTAACACCGGGGAGCTGTTTTTT
11	once	TRBJ2-5	TRBV12-3/TRBV12-4	TRBD2	CASRLGGAQYF	TGTGCCAGCAGGCTCGGGGGGGCCCAGTACTTC
13	.	TRBJ1-6	TRBV6-5	.	CASREEHNSPLHF	TGTGCCAGCAGGGAGGAACATAATTCACCCCTCCACTTT
17	.	TRBJ2-5	TRBV2	TRBD1	CASSERVDRGVWETQYF	TGTGCCAGCAGTGAAAGGGTCGACAGGGGGGTTTGGGAGACCCAGTACTTC
12	few	TRBJ1-1	TRBV19	.	CASSRVNTEAFF	TGTGCCAGTAGTAGAGTAAACACTGAAGCTTTCTTT